The 23 T cell receptor beta chains listed next were all sequenced from one sample in a study of blood T cells in healthy people across ages. The authors ran a second PCR of 7 to 11 cycles using a sample-barcoded 5' primer and a J-beta primer mix. TCRdb analysed the 5' RACE reads with MiXCR anew, one entry per CDR3 protein. The sample records about 1.6 million distinct CDR3 sequences, about 32% being singletons. Sequencing used blood. The receptors come from a woman in her twenties or thirties in good health.

This sequence joins TRBV29-1 and TRBJ2-1, with 11 bases fitting TRBD2. Germline CDR1 reads SQVTM; CDR2 reads ANQGSEA. The CDR3 spans 16 residues. With V trimmed by 5 bases and J by 11 bases, 17 bases remained unmatched. CDR3 protein: CSVIAGGPALEAKQFF. The CDR3 DNA sequence: TGCAGCGTTATAGCGGGAGGGCCGGCATTAGAGGCAAAGCAGTTCTTC.

This clonotype appeared a few times. The germline gene is not matched at one end of the junction; a read error may be the cause. The V gene is TRBV11-2, the J gene TRBJ1-1, with unresolved D. This CDR3 comprises 13 residues. The germline CDR1 and CDR2 sequences are SGHAT and FQNNGV. The CDR3 DNA sequence: TGTGCCAGCAACTTAGACGGGAACACTGAAGCTTTCTTT. It specifies CASNLDGNTEAFF.

This clonotype was counted only a few times. V gene TRBV18 combines with J gene TRBJ2-5; the D call may be TRBD1 or TRBD2 (5 bases each). Germline V gives CDR1 KGHSH, CDR2 LQKENI. The V end lost 0 bases, the J end lost 6 bases, and 14 bases lay between the germline ends. The CDR3 has 15 amino acids. The CDR3 DNA reads TGTGCCAGCTCACCACCGTTGGGTCCGGGACAGACCCAGTACTTC. As protein: CASSPPLGPGQTQYF.

This clonotype was recorded a few times. The chain's CDR3 is CASSPSLGQAAYEQYF. The DNA of the CDR3 is TGTGCCAGCAGTCCGTCACTTGGACAGGCAGCCTACGAGCAGTACTTC. The rearrangement joins TRBV27 to TRBJ2-7, with 7 bases lining up with TRBD1. The trim removed 5 bases at V and 2 bases at J, leaving 12 bases unmatched. Germline CDR1 reads MNHEY; CDR2 reads SMNVEV (reference sequence). This CDR3 has 16 amino acids.

This clonotype was seen more than once but under ten times. The chain links TRBV9 to TRBJ2-7, with a possible D match to TRBD2 (6 bases). This CDR3 contains 14 residues. V was shortened by 4 bases and J by 4 bases, with 15 bases between the two germline ends. CDR1 is SGDLS and CDR2 is YYNGEE in the germline V gene. In nucleotides, the CDR3 is TGTGCCAGCAGCCTGCGACTAGTCTGGTACGAGCAGTACTTC. Its translation is CASSLRLVWYEQYF.

This rearrangement joins TRBV7-3 to TRBJ2-5; TRBD2 matches at 14 bases. V gave up 5 bases and J gave up 4 bases; unmatched junction bases: 9. CDR1 and CDR2 from the germline V gene are SGHTA and FQGTGA. There are 17 residues in the CDR3. The CDR3 loop is CASSQGLAGGEGETQYF. In DNA form, the CDR3 reads TGTGCCAGCAGCCAAGGACTAGCGGGGGGTGAGGGAGAGACCCAGTACTTC.

This clonotype was seen a few times. This chain joins TRBV15 and TRBJ2-5; 9 bases line up with TRBD1. There are 15 residues in the CDR3. V lost 2 bases to trimming and J lost 5 bases; unmatched junction nucleotides: 6. Germline CDR1 is LNHNV and CDR2 is YYDKDF (reference sequence). The chain's CDR3 is CATSRSGTGLETQYF. CDR3 DNA sequence: TGTGCCACCAGCAGATCCGGGACAGGGCTGGAGACCCAGTACTTC.

The CDR3 is CASSGPGGRETQYF. CDR3 DNA sequence: TGTGCCAGCAGTGGTCCGGGGGGCCGGGAGACCCAGTACTTC. V gene TRBV2 combines with J gene TRBJ2-5; tentatively, D is TRBD2 (7 bases). V was clipped by 4 bases and J by 5 bases, with 14 bases between them. CDR1 and CDR2 (germline): SNHLY, FYNNEI. This CDR3 comprises 14 residues.

This sequence joins TRBV10-2 and TRBJ1-1, with 10 bases identical to TRBD1. The germline V gene encodes CDR1 WSHSY and CDR2 SAAADI. There are 19 residues in the CDR3. V was clipped by 6 bases and J by 1 base; unmatched bases: 17. The CDR3 loop is CASRPGTGVKFPWNTEAFF. In DNA, the CDR3 is TGCGCCAGCAGACCCGGGACAGGGGTAAAATTTCCATGGAACACTGAAGCTTTCTTT.

V and J are TRBV3-1 and TRBJ1-2; D gene uncertain. The CDR3 length is 14 residues. Germline V gene data show CDR1 as LGHDT and CDR2 as YNNKEL (reference sequence). Between the trimmed V and J ends, which lost 4 bases and 8 bases, there was a span of 17 bases. The DNA for the CDR3 is TGTGCCAGCAGCCCCAACCGGGCCTCACGGGGCTACACCTTC. Translated: CASSPNRASRGYTF.

The J gene is TRBJ1-2, the V gene TRBV4-1; D gene uncertain. The CDR3 length is 13 residues. V lost 1 base and J 8 bases, leaving 11 bases between the germline ends. CDR1 MGHRA and CDR2 YSYEKL come from the germline V gene. CDR3 protein: CASSQVIGLGYTF. For the CDR3, the DNA is TGCGCCAGCAGCCAAGTGATAGGATTAGGCTACACCTTC.

This clonotype has only a few counts. The V gene is TRBV27, the J gene TRBJ2-3; D gene unclear. With 5 bases removed from V and 4 bases from J, the gap between germline ends came to 7 bases. This CDR3 has 12 residues. Germline V CDR1 and CDR2: MNHEY, SMNVEV (reference sequence). The CDR3 here is CASSGAADTQYF. The CDR3 bases are TGTGCCAGCAGTGGAGCCGCAGATACGCAGTATTTT.

The J gene is TRBJ2-1, the V gene TRBV10-3; D tentatively fits TRBD1 or TRBD2 (6 bases each). Germline V CDR1 and CDR2: ENHRY, SYGVKD. The V gene lost 3 bases and the J gene lost 4 bases, with 13 bases spanning the gap. This CDR3 contains 15 residues. The CDR3 loop reads CAISELGAGYNEQFF. The CDR3 region has the DNA TGTGCCATCAGTGAATTGGGGGCGGGGTACAATGAGCAGTTCTTC.

This clonotype was seen a handful of times. The V and J genes are TRBV7-9 and TRBJ1-1; a possible D gene is TRBD1 (5 bases). There are 16 residues in the CDR3. The V end lost 2 bases, the J end lost 1 base, and 14 bases lay between the germline ends. Germline CDR1 reads SEHNR; CDR2 reads FQNEAQ (reference sequence). The CDR3 is CASSLRSGLRNTEAFF. For the CDR3, the DNA is TGTGCCAGCAGCTTACGTTCAGGGCTGAGGAACACTGAAGCTTTCTTT.

This clonotype occurred a few times. CDR3 amino acids: CSAWDNYGYTF. As DNA, the CDR3 is TGCAGTGCTTGGGACAACTATGGCTACACCTTC. The chain has TRBV20-1 and TRBJ1-2; a possible D gene is TRBD1 (5 bases). This CDR3 region has 11 residues. The germline V gene encodes CDR1 DFQATT and CDR2 SNEGSKA (reference sequence). The V end lost 5 bases, the J end lost 2 bases, and 6 bases lay between the germline ends.

This chain joins TRBV5-1 and TRBJ1-6; D remains unclear. Per germline, CDR1 SGHRS and CDR2 YFSETQ. The V gene lost 2 bases and the J gene lost 8 bases, with 17 bases spanning the gap. CDR3 length: 16 residues. The CDR3 here is CASSFRAPEGYSPLHF. The CDR3 DNA reads TGCGCCAGCAGCTTCCGGGCCCCGGAGGGTTATTCACCCCTCCACTTT.

This sequence joins TRBV29-1 and TRBJ1-2; no firm D call. The V gene lost 6 bases and the J gene lost 0 bases, with 5 bases spanning the gap. The length of the CDR3 is 11 residues. The V gene's germline CDR1 is SQVTM and CDR2 ANQGSEA. The CDR3 DNA is TGCAGCGTGGGGACTAACTATGGCTACACCTTC. It encodes CSVGTNYGYTF.

This clonotype was seen more than once but under ten times. The chain has TRBV4-1 and TRBJ2-1, with D tentatively TRBD1 (6 bases). V lost 2 bases and J lost 7, with 12 bases in between. From germline, CDR1 is MGHRA and CDR2 YSYEKL. This CDR3 is 14 amino acids long. The CDR3 sequence is CASSQQDRPNEQFF. The CDR3 nucleotides read TGCGCCAGCAGCCAACAGGACAGACCTAATGAGCAGTTCTTC.

V is TRBV4-2 and J is TRBJ1-2; D possibly corresponds to TRBD1 (5 bases). The V gene lost 0 bases and the J gene lost 7 bases, with 21 bases spanning the gap. This CDR3 is 17 amino acids long. Per germline, CDR1 LGHNA and CDR2 YNFKEQ. CDR3 residues: CASSQDLRGAGYSGYTF. DNA of the CDR3: TGTGCCAGCAGCCAAGATCTCCGGGGCGCAGGGTATTCTGGCTACACCTTC.

With respect to this clonotype: The junction departs from germline at one end; a sequencing error may be responsible. The rearrangement links TRBV7-3 to TRBJ2-1, with 10 bases matching TRBD2. The CDR3 loop spans 15 amino acids. CDR1 and CDR2 (germline): SGHTA, FQGTGA. CDR3 nucleotides: TGTGCCAGCAGCTTTAGCGGGGGGACCTACTATGAGCAGTTCTTC. Amino acid sequence: CASSFSGGTYYEQFF.

A few counts support this clonotype. The V and J genes are TRBV27 and TRBJ2-1; D tentatively reads TRBD1 or TRBD2 (6 bases each). Trimming removed 8 bases from V and 3 bases from J, with 17 bases in between. The CDR3 loop spans 15 amino acids. The V gene's germline CDR1 is MNHEY and CDR2 SMNVEV (reference sequence). The CDR3 loop reads CASSPAGGFYNEQFF. The CDR3 region has the DNA TGTGCCAGCTCCCCTGCCGGGGGCTTCTACAATGAGCAGTTCTTC.

This clonotype was counted only a few times. The chain couples TRBV6-1 to TRBJ2-6, with 11 nucleotides matching TRBD1. V was clipped by 6 bases and J by 0 bases; unmatched bases: 7. Germline V gives CDR1 MNHNS, CDR2 SASEGT. This CDR3 is built from 18 residues. The CDR3 is CASRRDRGDPSGANVLTF. The CDR3 DNA reads as TGTGCCAGCAGACGGGACAGGGGGGACCCCTCTGGGGCCAACGTCCTGACTTTC.

This clonotype was recorded only once. At one boundary the junction diverges from the germline segment, which might be a read error. The chain couples TRBV29-1 to TRBJ1-1, with 10 nucleotides matching TRBD1. This CDR3 is built from 14 residues. CDR1 is SQVTM and CDR2 is ANQGSEA in the germline V gene. The CDR3 sequence: CSGRKGQGRTGAFF. The DNA of the CDR3 is TGCAGCGGCAGAAAGGGACAGGGGCGGACTGGAGCTTTCTTT.